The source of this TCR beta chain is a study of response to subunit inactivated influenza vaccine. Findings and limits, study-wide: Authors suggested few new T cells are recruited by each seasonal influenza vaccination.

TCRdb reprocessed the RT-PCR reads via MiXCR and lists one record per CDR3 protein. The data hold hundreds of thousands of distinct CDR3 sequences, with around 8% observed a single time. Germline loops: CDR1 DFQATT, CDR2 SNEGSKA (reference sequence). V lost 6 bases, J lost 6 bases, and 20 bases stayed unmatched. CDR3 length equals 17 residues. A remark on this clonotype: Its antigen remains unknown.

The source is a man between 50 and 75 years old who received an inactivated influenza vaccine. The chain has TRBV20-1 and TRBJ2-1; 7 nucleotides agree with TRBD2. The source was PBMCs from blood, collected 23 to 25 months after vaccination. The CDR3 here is CSATGNYAGVGINEQFF. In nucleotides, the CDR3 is TGCAGTGCCACGGGAAATTATGCGGGGGTCGGGATCAATGAGCAGTTCTTC.